These 12 T cell receptor beta chains were sequenced from one sample in a study of response to subunit inactivated influenza vaccine. TCRdb re-called the RT-PCR reads with MiXCR, one entry per CDR3 protein. The sample yields around 650,000 distinct CDR3 sequences, about a sixth seen once. The sequencing here drew on PBMCs from blood, taken 11 to 12 days after vaccination. These receptors came from a man between 45 and 60 years old who received an inactivated influenza vaccine.

This clonotype was seen more than once but under ten times. The chain employs TRBV20-1 and TRBJ2-1; TRBD1 matches 7 bases. Germline trimming cut 0 bases from V and 6 bases from J; bases unmatched to any gene: 8. The CDR3 covers 15 residues. Germline CDR1 and CDR2: DFQATT and SNEGSKA (reference sequence). For the CDR3, the DNA is TGCAGTGCTAGAGATAGCACAGGGGTCTTCAATGAGCAGTTCTTC. Protein sequence: CSARDSTGVFNEQFF.

This clonotype was found a few times. The chain joins TRBV7-2 to TRBJ1-2, with 7 bases aligning to TRBD1. The CDR3 has 14 residues. After removal of 3 bases from V and 6 bases from J, the junction contained 7 bases not matched to a gene. Per germline, CDR1 SGHTA and CDR2 FQGNSA. The CDR3 sequence: CASSLTGFTHGYTF. The CDR3 coding sequence is TGTGCCAGCAGCTTGACAGGGTTTACGCATGGCTACACCTTC.

The V gene is TRBV6-5, the J gene TRBJ2-2, with no clear D. CDR1 is MNHEY, CDR2 SVGAGI, per germline. V was cut by 2 bases and J by 4 bases, with 8 bases left in between. CDR3 length: 14 residues. CDR3: CASSYVASTGELFF. The CDR3 nucleotides read TGTGCCAGCAGTTACGTCGCAAGCACCGGGGAGCTGTTTTTT.

This clonotype has at least ten counts. The chain has TRBV5-6 and TRBJ2-1, with 8 bases lining up with TRBD1. V lost 2 bases to trimming and J lost 3 bases; unmatched junction nucleotides: 4. The CDR3 is 15 amino acids. Germline-derived CDR1 and CDR2 are SGHDT and YYEEEE. CDR3 bases: TGTGCCAGCAGCTTAGGACAGGGATTCTACAATGAGCAGTTCTTC. Translated: CASSLGQGFYNEQFF.

There are a few counts of this clonotype. The chain couples TRBV2 to TRBJ2-3, with D hard to call. The CDR3 is made up of 16 amino acids. The ends were cut back, 6 bases at V and 0 bases at J, with 16 bases in the middle. Germline V lookup: CDR1 SNHLY, CDR2 FYNNEI. In DNA, the CDR3 is TGTGCCAGCAGATTCCTACGTTTAGGGAGCACAGATACGCAGTATTTT. Translated, it gives CASRFLRLGSTDTQYF.

The rearrangement links TRBV5-1 to TRBJ2-3; D is unresolved. V shed 5 bases and J shed 0 bases, with 4 bases lying between them. CDR1 and CDR2 (germline): SGHRS, YFSETQ. This CDR3 has 12 amino acids. This chain's CDR3 is CASRLSTDTQYF. The CDR3 DNA reads as TGCGCCAGCAGATTGAGCACAGATACGCAGTATTTT.

J is TRBJ2-3 and V is TRBV7-6; 7 nucleotides line up with TRBD2. Unmatched junction bases numbered 11, after V lost 4 bases and J lost 1 base. The CDR3 runs to 17 residues. Germline CDR1 reads SGHVS; CDR2 reads FNYEAQ. For the CDR3, the DNA is TGTGCCAGCAGCTACCTAACTAGCGCCGGTCGCACAGATACGCAGTATTTT. It specifies CASSYLTSAGRTDTQYF.

This clonotype occurred many times. The rearrangement uses TRBV28 and TRBJ2-7; 7 nucleotides align to TRBD1. The CDR3 consists of 14 residues. Looked up from germline, CDR1 is MDHEN and CDR2 is SYDVKM. V was clipped by 5 bases and J by 3 bases; unmatched bases: 7. CDR3 bases: TGTGCCAGCAGTATACAGGGGATCAGCTACGAGCAGTACTTC. This encodes CASSIQGISYEQYF.

The chain joins TRBV6-1 to TRBJ1-2; D is undetermined. CDR1 is MNHNS, CDR2 SASEGT, per germline. The CDR3 runs to 13 residues. Trimming cost V 6 bases and J 8 bases, with 16 bases left between them. CDR3 residues: CASRQPGREGYTF. CDR3 sequence (DNA): TGTGCCAGCAGACAACCCGGCCGCGAGGGCTACACCTTC.

This chain connects TRBV9 to TRBJ1-5, with D possibly matching TRBD1 (5 bases). V was pared by 4 bases and J by 1 base, with 9 bases between. The CDR3 spans 14 residues. Germline V gene data show CDR1 as SGDLS and CDR2 as YYNGEE. The CDR3 DNA sequence: TGTGCCAGCAGCACCCGGGACAGCAATCAGCCCCAGCATTTT. Translating it yields CASSTRDSNQPQHF. Drawing the rest from reference TRBV9 and TRBJ1-5, the complete variable domain is DSGVTQTPKHLITATGQRVTLRCSPRSGDLSVYWYQQSLDQGLQFLIQYYNGEERAKGNILERFSAQQFPDLHSELNLSSLELGDSALYFCASSTRDSNQPQHFGDGTRLSIL.

The rearrangement links TRBV20-1 to TRBJ2-1; tentatively, D is TRBD1 (5 bases). The germline CDR1 and CDR2 sequences are DFQATT and SNEGSKA (reference sequence). The CDR3 sequence is 17 residues long. Trimming removed 3 bases at V and 4 bases at J, with 22 bases between. The CDR3 sequence is CSASGLPAGSLYNEQFF. CDR3 DNA: TGCAGTGCTAGCGGCTTACCGGCAGGGTCCCTTTACAATGAGCAGTTCTTC.

This clonotype was seen more than once but under ten times. This chain links TRBV2 with TRBJ2-2, with D possibly matching TRBD2 (7 bases). This CDR3 contains 13 residues. Germline assignment: CDR1 SNHLY and CDR2 FYNNEI. With 4 bases removed from V and 9 bases from J, the gap between germline ends came to 12 bases. The CDR3 sequence is CASSVGGRRELFF. In nucleotides, the CDR3 is TGTGCCAGCAGTGTGGGGGGGCGCAGGGAGCTGTTTTTT.